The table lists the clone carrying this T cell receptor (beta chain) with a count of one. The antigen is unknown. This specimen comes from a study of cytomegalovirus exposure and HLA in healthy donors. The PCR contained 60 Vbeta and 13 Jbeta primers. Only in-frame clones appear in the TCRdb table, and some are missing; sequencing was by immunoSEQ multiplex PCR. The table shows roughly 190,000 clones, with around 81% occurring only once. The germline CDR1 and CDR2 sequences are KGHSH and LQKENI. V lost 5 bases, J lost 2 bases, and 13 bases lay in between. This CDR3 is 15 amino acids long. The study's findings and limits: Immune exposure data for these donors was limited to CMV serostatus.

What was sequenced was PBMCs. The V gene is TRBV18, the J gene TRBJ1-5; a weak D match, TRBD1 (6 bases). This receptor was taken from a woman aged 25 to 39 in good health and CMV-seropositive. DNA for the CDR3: TGTGCCAGCTCATCCCCACAGGGAGGCAATCAGCCCCAGCATTTT. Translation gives CASSSPQGGNQPQHF.